This T cell receptor beta chain was sequenced during a study of blood T cell repertoires in COVID-19. Study context: Samples came from the United States, Italy and Spain, spanning acute and convalescent COVID-19. PBMCs, B-cell-depleted T cells, or T cells were the source of the cDNA or gDNA that made up the material.

Source study methods: The authors estimated nucleated cell counts from reference gene primer amplification. The table came from immunoSEQ multiplex PCR; TCRdb's copy has only in-frame clones and leaves some out. Clone size and the V and J calls come from that table; the DNA yielded D and trimming. Found here are around 100,000 clones, around 92% of them singletons; the top ten hold 5.7%. Germline V gene data show CDR1 as MDHEN and CDR2 as SYDVKM. V lost 5 bases and J 0 bases, leaving 14 bases between the germline ends. The CDR3 is made up of 15 amino acids. This rearrangement joins TRBV28 to TRBJ2-7; possible D gene TRBD2, 6 bases. The TCR was taken from a man aged 50-60 years with active COVID-19. Material for sequencing was peripheral blood. In nucleotides, the CDR3 is TGTGCCAGCAGTGTCGGAGCGGGTAGCTCCTACGAGCAGTACTTC. It codes for CASSVGAGSSYEQYF.